What follows are 23 T cell receptor beta chains derived from one specimen sequenced in a study of shared clonotypes between healthy human individuals. Data came from immunoSEQ multiplex PCR; TCRdb stores just in-frame clones and leaves some out. This table has hundreds of thousands of clones, approximately 97% appearing once. Sequencing input: naive CD4+ T cells sorted from blood. Noted subset: CD45RA+ positively selected. All receptors come from a woman aged 30 to 39 in good health.

A remark on this clone: In the same sample, other DNA sequences code for this CDR3. This chain joins TRBV2 and TRBJ1-1; D is perhaps TRBD1 (5 bases). This CDR3 spans 14 amino acids. Trimming took 3 bases from V and 5 from J, leaving 13 bases between them. Germline loops: CDR1 SNHLY, CDR2 FYNNEI. CDR3 sequence reads: CASSDLGVGTEAFF. The CDR3 nucleotides are TGTGCCAGCAGTGATTTGGGGGTTGGGACTGAAGCTTTCTTT.

CDR3 sequence (DNA): TGTGCCAGCAGCCTTACGGACAGCTATAATTCACCCCTCCACTTT. Translation gives CASSLTDSYNSPLHF. The chain links TRBV7-9 to TRBJ1-6, with TRBD1 as a possible D gene (6 bases). Germline V CDR1 and CDR2: SEHNR, FQNEAQ (reference sequence). CDR3 size: 15 residues. V dropped 5 bases and J dropped 3 bases, with 11 bases sitting between them.

The chain uses TRBV27 and TRBJ1-2; 8 bases line up with TRBD1. The germline V gene encodes CDR1 MNHEY and CDR2 SMNVEV (reference sequence). This CDR3 is 17 amino acids long. With 5 bases clipped from V and 4 bases from J, the junction kept 15 bases outside the gene matches. The CDR3 nucleotides are TGTGCCAGCAGTCCGGGACAGGAGCCTGACCGTATCTATGGCTACACCTTC. It translates to CASSPGQEPDRIYGYTF.

The rearrangement links TRBV27 to TRBJ1-4, with 9 positions matching TRBD1. Per germline, CDR1 MNHEY and CDR2 SMNVEV (reference sequence). Losses at the gene ends were 3 bases for V and 7 bases for J; bases not matched to a gene: 6. The CDR3 has 15 amino acids. The CDR3 loop is CASSLAGQGREKLFF. The DNA for the CDR3 is TGTGCCAGCAGTTTGGCGGGACAGGGTCGTGAAAAACTGTTTTTT.

The rearrangement uses TRBV30 and TRBJ1-2; D perhaps matches TRBD1 (6 bases). V dropped 0 bases and J dropped 5 bases, with 16 bases sitting between them. The CDR3 loop spans 15 amino acids. Germline CDR1 reads GTSNPN; CDR2 reads SVGIG (reference sequence). In DNA, the CDR3 is TGTGCCTGGAGTGTACTAGAATGGACAGCTTATGGCTACACCTTC. It codes for CAWSVLEWTAYGYTF.

The V gene is TRBV5-4, the J gene TRBJ1-4, with TRBD1 identical over 8 bases. The CDR3 is made up of 17 amino acids. The V gene end was trimmed by 5 bases and the J gene end by 7 bases; junction bases not matched to a gene: 16. Germline-derived CDR1 and CDR2 are SGHNT and YYREEE (reference sequence). The CDR3 DNA is TGTGCCAGCAGTTTTGGGGGCAGGGGGCCCAGTGGTGAAAAACTGTTTTTT. Translated: CASSFGGRGPSGEKLFF. Full variable domain (outside the CDR3, taken from reference TRBV5-4 and TRBJ1-4): ETGVTQSPTHLIKTRGQQVTLRCSSQSGHNTVSWYQQALGQGPQFIFQYYREEENGRGNFPPRFSGLQFPNYSSELNVNALELDDSALYLCASSFGGRGPSGEKLFFGSGTQLSVL.

V usage is TRBV4-1 and J usage is TRBJ1-3, with TRBD1 as a possible D gene (5 bases). Between the trimmed V and J ends, which lost 1 base and 0 bases, there was a span of 19 bases. The CDR3 covers 19 residues. Per germline, CDR1 MGHRA and CDR2 YSYEKL. The CDR3 DNA sequence: TGCGCCAGCAGCCAAGGGACAACTCGAACAAGGGGCTCTGGAAACACCATATATTTT. This sequence encodes CASSQGTTRTRGSGNTIYF.

The chain couples TRBV11-2 to TRBJ2-1; 7 bases fit TRBD1. The length of the CDR3 is 19 residues. With 1 base clipped from V and 2 bases from J, the junction kept 14 bases outside the gene matches. Looked up from germline, CDR1 is SGHAT and CDR2 is FQNNGV. The CDR3 loop reads CASSLVRTGSLAAYNEQFF. DNA for the CDR3: TGTGCCAGCAGCTTAGTTCGGACAGGCTCCCTCGCTGCCTACAATGAGCAGTTCTTC.

The rearrangement joins TRBV25-1 to TRBJ2-1, with 7 bases matching TRBD1. Germline loops: CDR1 MGHDK, CDR2 SYGVNS. The CDR3 runs to 13 residues. V was pared by 6 bases and J by 2 bases, with 1 base of the junction left unmatched. CDR3 protein: CASSRGTYNEQFF. Written as DNA, the CDR3 is TGTGCCAGCAGCAGGGGGACCTACAATGAGCAGTTCTTC.

This sequence joins TRBV2 and TRBJ1-3; D may be TRBD1 (5 bases). CDR3 length: 15 amino acids. Germline CDR1 reads SNHLY; CDR2 reads FYNNEI. The ends were cut back, 4 bases at V and 4 bases at J, with 14 bases in the middle. The CDR3 nucleotides are TGTGCCAGCAGTGGCCAGGGTTTGAGGGGAAACACCATATATTTT. It translates to CASSGQGLRGNTIYF.

The rearrangement uses TRBV11-2 and TRBJ1-1; D gene uncertain. The CDR3 is made up of 13 amino acids. Trimming shortened V by 4 bases and J by 4 bases, and 10 bases separated the two germline ends. Germline CDR1 is SGHAT and CDR2 is FQNNGV. The DNA of the CDR3 is TGTGCCAGCAGCTCCACATGGGGCACTGAAGCTTTCTTT. As protein: CASSSTWGTEAFF. The variable domain in full, with the rest retrieved from reference TRBV11-2 and TRBJ1-1, is EAGVAQSPRYKIIEKRQSVAFWCNPISGHATLYWYQQILGQGPKLLIQFQNNGVVDDSQLPKDRFSAERLKGVDSTLKIQPAKLEDSAVYLCASSSTWGTEAFFGQGTRLTVV.

The V gene is TRBV11-2, the J gene TRBJ2-1; no clear D gene. V shed 5 bases and J shed 0 bases, with 17 bases lying between them. Germline assignment: CDR1 SGHAT and CDR2 FQNNGV. The CDR3 spans 17 residues. Here the CDR3 DNA reads TGTGCCAGCAGCGTAAGACCCGGCCCTAGCTCCTACAATGAGCAGTTCTTC. Its protein is CASSVRPGPSSYNEQFF.

CDR3 bases: TGTGCCAGCAGCTCAGCACTTGGGCCAAGCCAAGAGACCCAGTACTTC. As protein: CASSSALGPSQETQYF. The V call is TRBV5-4, the J call TRBJ2-5; D is undetermined. Looked up from germline, CDR1 is SGHNT and CDR2 is YYREEE (reference sequence). Between the trimmed V and J ends, which lost 3 bases and 1 base, there was a span of 16 bases. The CDR3 runs 16 residues.

Comments on this clone: The sample contains more than one DNA sequence encoding this CDR3. The chain joins TRBV6-5 to TRBJ2-7; D gene unclear. CDR1 MNHEY and CDR2 SVGAGI come from the germline V gene. The germline V and J ends were trimmed by 6 bases and 3 bases, with 6 bases remaining between them. The CDR3 is made up of 11 amino acids. In DNA form, the CDR3 reads TGTGCCAGCAGCAACGGCTACGAGCAGTACTTC. Its translation: CASSNGYEQYF.

The chain couples TRBV9 to TRBJ1-3, with no clear D. Germline CDR1 and CDR2: SGDLS and YYNGEE. V lost 0 bases and J 0 bases, leaving 10 bases between the germline ends. The CDR3 is 16 amino acids. CDR3 sequence (DNA): TGTGCCAGCAGCGTAGACGCTCCCCTCTCTGGAAACACCATATATTTT. Translation: CASSVDAPLSGNTIYF.

The chain uses TRBV9 and TRBJ1-4; TRBD1 matches 8 bases. Germline assignment: CDR1 SGDLS and CDR2 YYNGEE. With 4 bases clipped from V and 5 bases from J, the junction kept 4 bases outside the gene matches. The CDR3 is made up of 14 amino acids. The CDR3 loop reads CASSPDRVNEKLFF. The CDR3 DNA reads as TGTGCCAGCAGCCCGGACAGGGTAAATGAAAAACTGTTTTTT.

V is TRBV21-1 and J is TRBJ2-7; the table's D gene call, TRBD2, was not cross checked with the DNA. TRBV21-1 is a pseudogene segment. This CDR3 is built from 14 residues. CDR3 sequence reads: CASSDHLAPYEQYF. CDR3 bases: TGTGCCAGCAGCGACCACCTAGCGCCCTACGAGCAGTACTTC.

V and J are TRBV9 and TRBJ1-2; TRBD1 matches 9 bases. The junction had 6 bases not matched to a gene; V was cut back by 3 bases and J by 3 bases. Germline loops: CDR1 SGDLS, CDR2 YYNGEE. CDR3 length equals 15 residues. In nucleotides, the CDR3 is TGTGCCAGCAGCGCCGGGACAGGGTCGTACTATGGCTACACCTTC. Amino acid sequence: CASSAGTGSYYGYTF.

The chain is built from TRBV6-6 and TRBJ2-2; 7 bases map to TRBD2. Germline lookup yields CDR1 MNHNY and CDR2 SVGAGI (reference sequence). The junction had 6 bases not matched to a gene; V was cut back by 5 bases and J by 3 bases. This CDR3 has 15 residues. The CDR3 region is CASSQNREDTGELFF. CDR3 DNA: TGTGCCAGCAGTCAAAACCGGGAGGACACCGGGGAGCTGTTTTTT.

The J gene is TRBJ2-7, the V gene TRBV6-6; TRBD2 aligns across 7 bases. Germline V gives CDR1 MNHNY, CDR2 SVGAGI (reference sequence). The junction had 4 bases not matched to a gene; V was cut back by 0 bases and J by 2 bases. There are 15 residues in the CDR3. This chain's CDR3 is CASSYSGLGAYEQYF. The CDR3 DNA reads TGTGCCAGCAGTTACTCAGGACTAGGGGCCTACGAGCAGTACTTC.

Of note for this clone: The sample has other DNA sequences that encode this CDR3 too. V usage is TRBV28 and J usage is TRBJ1-5; a possible D gene is TRBD1 (6 bases). V was shortened by 6 bases and J by 4 bases, with 10 bases between the two germline ends. CDR1 and CDR2 (germline): MDHEN, SYDVKM. The CDR3 runs to 13 residues. The DNA of the CDR3 is TGTGCCAGCAGCAGGGGCAGTAATCAGCCCCAGCATTTT. As protein: CASSRGSNQPQHF. Full variable domain (rest looked up from reference TRBV28 and TRBJ1-5): DVKVTQSSRYLVKRTGEKVFLECVQDMDHENMFWYRQDPGLGLRLIYFSYDVKMKEKGDIPEGYSVSREKKERFSLILESASTNQTSMYLCASSRGSNQPQHFGDGTRLSIL.

The V call is TRBV27, the J call TRBJ2-1; possibly TRBD1 for D (5 bases). Germline V gene lookup returns CDR1 MNHEY and CDR2 SMNVEV (reference sequence). There are 15 residues in the CDR3. V lost 2 bases to trimming and J lost 9 bases, with 17 bases between them. The CDR3 DNA sequence: TGTGCCAGCAGTTTACCCGGGCAGGGAAAGACTGAGCAGTTCTTC. Amino acid sequence: CASSLPGQGKTEQFF.

Comments on this clone: This sample includes further DNA sequences coding for the same CDR3. The chain uses TRBV11-2 and TRBJ2-2; D gene ambiguous. V lost 2 bases and J 0 bases, leaving 7 bases between the germline ends. The CDR3 covers 15 residues. Per germline, CDR1 SGHAT and CDR2 FQNNGV. CDR3 DNA sequence: TGTGCCAGCAGCTTAAGTACCGCGAACACCGGGGAGCTGTTTTTT. Encoded protein: CASSLSTANTGELFF.